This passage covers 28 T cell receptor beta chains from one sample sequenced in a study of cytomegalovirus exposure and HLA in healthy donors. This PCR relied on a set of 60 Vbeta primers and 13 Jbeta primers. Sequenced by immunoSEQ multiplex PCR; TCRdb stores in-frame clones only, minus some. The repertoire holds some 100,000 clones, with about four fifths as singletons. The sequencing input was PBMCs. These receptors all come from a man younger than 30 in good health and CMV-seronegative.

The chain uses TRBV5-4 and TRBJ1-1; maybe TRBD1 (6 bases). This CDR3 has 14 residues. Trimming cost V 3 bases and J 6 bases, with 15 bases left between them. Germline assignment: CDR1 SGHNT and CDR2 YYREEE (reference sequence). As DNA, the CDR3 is TGTGCCAGCAGCTCAAAGGCACAGGGACCTGAAGCTTTCTTT. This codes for CASSSKAQGPEAFF.

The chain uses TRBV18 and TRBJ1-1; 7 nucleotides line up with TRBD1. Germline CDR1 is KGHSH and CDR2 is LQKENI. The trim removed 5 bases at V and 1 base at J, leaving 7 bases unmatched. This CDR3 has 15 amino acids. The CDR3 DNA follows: TGTGCCAGCTCAATTCAACAGGGGTCGAACACTGAAGCTTTCTTT. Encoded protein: CASSIQQGSNTEAFF.

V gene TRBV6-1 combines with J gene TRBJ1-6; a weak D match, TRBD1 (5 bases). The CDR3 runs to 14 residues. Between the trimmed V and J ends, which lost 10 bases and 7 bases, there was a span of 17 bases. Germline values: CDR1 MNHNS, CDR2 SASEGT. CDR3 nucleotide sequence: TGTGCCACCACAGCGACGGGGGACAATTCACCCCTCCACTTT. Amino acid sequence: CATTATGDNSPLHF.

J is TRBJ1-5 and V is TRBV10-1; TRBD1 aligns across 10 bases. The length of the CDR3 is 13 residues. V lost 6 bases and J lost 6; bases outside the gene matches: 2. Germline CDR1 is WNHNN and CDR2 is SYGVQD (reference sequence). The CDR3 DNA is TGCGCCAGCAGCCGGGACAGGGGTCAGCCCCAGCATTTT. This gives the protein CASSRDRGQPQHF.

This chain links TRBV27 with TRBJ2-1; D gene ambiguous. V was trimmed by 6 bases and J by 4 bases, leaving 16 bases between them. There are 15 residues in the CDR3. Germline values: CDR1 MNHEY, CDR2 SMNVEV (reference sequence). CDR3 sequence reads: CASSHPRVGYNEQFF. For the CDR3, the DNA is TGTGCCAGCAGCCACCCCCGCGTCGGTTACAATGAGCAGTTCTTC.

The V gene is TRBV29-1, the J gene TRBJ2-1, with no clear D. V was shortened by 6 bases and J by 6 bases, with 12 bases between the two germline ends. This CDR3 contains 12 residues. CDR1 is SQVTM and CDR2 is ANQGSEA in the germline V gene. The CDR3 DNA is TGCAGCGTAGGCGGTGGGTCCAATGAGCAGTTCTTC. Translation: CSVGGGSNEQFF.

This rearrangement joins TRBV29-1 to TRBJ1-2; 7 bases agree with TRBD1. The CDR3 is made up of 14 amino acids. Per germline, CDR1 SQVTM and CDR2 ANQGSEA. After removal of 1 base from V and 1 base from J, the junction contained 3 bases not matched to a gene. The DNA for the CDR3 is TGCAGCGTTGAAGCAGGGGGGCTTAACTATGGCTACACCTTC. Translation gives CSVEAGGLNYGYTF.

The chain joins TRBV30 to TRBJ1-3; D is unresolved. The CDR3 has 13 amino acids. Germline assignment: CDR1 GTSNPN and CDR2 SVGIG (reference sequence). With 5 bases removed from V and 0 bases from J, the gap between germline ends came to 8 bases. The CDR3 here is CAWLGYSGNTIYF. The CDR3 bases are TGTGCCTGGCTCGGGTACTCTGGAAACACCATATATTTT.

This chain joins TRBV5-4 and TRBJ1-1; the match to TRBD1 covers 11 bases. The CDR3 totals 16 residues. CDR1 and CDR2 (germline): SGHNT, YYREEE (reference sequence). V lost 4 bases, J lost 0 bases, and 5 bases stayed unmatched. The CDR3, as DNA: TGTGCCAGCAGCACCGGACAGGGGGCGATGAACACTGAAGCTTTCTTT. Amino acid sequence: CASSTGQGAMNTEAFF.

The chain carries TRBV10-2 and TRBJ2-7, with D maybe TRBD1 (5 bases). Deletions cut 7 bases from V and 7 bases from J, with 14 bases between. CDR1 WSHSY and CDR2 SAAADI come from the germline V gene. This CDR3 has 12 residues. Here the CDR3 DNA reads TGCGCCAGCACCCACCAGGGTGGGGAGCAGTACTTC. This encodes CASTHQGGEQYF.

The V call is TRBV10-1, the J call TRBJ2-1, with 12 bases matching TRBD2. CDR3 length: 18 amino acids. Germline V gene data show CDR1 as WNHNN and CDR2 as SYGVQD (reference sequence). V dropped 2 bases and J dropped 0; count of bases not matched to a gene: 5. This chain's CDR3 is CASSEGLAGIISYNEQFF. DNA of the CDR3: TGCGCCAGCAGTGAGGGACTAGCGGGGATCATCTCCTACAATGAGCAGTTCTTC.

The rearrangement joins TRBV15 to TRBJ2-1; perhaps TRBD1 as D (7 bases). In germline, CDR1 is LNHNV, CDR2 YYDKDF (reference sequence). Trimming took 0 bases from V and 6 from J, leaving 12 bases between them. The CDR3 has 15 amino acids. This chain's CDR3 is CATSRERDSFNEQFF. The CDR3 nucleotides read TGTGCCACCAGCAGAGAGCGGGACAGTTTCAATGAGCAGTTCTTC.

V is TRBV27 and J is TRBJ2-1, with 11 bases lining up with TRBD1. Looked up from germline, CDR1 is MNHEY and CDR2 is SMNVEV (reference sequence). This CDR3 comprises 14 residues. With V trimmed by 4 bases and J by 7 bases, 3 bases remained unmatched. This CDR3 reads CASSSDRGRNEQFF. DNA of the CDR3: TGTGCCAGCAGTTCGGACAGGGGGCGGAATGAGCAGTTCTTC.

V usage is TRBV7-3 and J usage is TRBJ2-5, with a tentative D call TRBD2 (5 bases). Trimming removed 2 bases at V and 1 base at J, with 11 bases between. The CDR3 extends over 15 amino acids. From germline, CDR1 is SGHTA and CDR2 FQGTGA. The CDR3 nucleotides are TGTGCCAGCAGCTTACGAGGGAGTCCCCAAGAGACCCAGTACTTC. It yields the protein CASSLRGSPQETQYF.

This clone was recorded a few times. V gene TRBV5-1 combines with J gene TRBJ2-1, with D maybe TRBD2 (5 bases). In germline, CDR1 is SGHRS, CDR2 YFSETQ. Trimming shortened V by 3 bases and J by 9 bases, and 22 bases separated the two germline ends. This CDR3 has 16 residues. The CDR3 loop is CASSSPGSAGRAEQFF. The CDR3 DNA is TGCGCCAGCAGCTCGCCTGGGAGCGCTGGACGTGCTGAGCAGTTCTTC.

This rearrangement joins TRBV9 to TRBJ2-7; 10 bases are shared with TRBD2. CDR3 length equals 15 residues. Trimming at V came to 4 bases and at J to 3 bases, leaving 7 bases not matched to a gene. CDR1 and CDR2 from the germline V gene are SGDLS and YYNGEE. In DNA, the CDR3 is TGTGCCAGCAGCCCGGCGAGCGGGAGGGGCTACGAGCAGTACTTC. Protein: CASSPASGRGYEQYF.

The CDR3: CASRYGLEYPYEQYF. DNA of the CDR3: TGCGCCAGCAGATATGGACTAGAGTACCCCTACGAGCAGTACTTC. The V call is TRBV5-1, the J call TRBJ2-7; 7 bases agree with TRBD2. This CDR3 is built from 15 residues. The germline V gene has CDR1 SGHRS and CDR2 YFSETQ. With V trimmed by 5 bases and J by 2 bases, 10 bases remained unmatched.

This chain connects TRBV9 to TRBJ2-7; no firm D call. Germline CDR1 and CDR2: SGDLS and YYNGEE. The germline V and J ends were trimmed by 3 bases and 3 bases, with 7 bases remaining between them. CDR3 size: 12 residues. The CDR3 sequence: CASSGSSYEQYF. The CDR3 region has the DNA TGTGCCAGCAGCGGTAGCAGCTACGAGCAGTACTTC.

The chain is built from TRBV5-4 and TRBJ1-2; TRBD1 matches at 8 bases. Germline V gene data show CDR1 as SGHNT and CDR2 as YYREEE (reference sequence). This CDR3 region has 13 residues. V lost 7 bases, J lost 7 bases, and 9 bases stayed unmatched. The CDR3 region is CASSKDRDPGYTF. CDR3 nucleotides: TGTGCCAGCTCCAAGGACAGGGATCCTGGCTACACCTTC.

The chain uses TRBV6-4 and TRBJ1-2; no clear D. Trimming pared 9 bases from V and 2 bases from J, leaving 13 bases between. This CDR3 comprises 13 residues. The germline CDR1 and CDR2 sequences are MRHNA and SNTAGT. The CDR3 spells CARNRRINYGYTF. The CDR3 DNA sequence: TGTGCCAGAAATAGGAGGATAAACTATGGCTACACCTTC.

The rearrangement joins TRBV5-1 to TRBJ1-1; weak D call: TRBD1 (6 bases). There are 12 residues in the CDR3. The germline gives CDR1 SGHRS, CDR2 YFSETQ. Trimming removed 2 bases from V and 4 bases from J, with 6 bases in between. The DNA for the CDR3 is TGCGCCAGCAGCTTACAGGGCACTGAAGCTTTCTTT. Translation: CASSLQGTEAFF.

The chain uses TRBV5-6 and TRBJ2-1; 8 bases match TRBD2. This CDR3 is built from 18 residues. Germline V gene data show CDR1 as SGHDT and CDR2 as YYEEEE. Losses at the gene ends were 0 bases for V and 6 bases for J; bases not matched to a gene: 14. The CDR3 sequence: CASSLERASGGLLNEQFF. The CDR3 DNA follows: TGTGCCAGCAGCTTGGAGAGGGCAAGCGGGGGCCTTCTCAATGAGCAGTTCTTC.

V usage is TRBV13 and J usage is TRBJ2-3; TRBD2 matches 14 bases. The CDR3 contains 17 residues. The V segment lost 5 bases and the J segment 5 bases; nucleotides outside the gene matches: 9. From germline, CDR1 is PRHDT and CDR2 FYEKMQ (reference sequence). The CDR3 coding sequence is TGTGCCAGCAGCGTCACAAAGGGACTAGCGGGAGAAGATACGCAGTATTTT. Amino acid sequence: CASSVTKGLAGEDTQYF. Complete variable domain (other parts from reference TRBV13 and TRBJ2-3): AAGVIQSPRHLIKEKRETATLKCYPIPRHDTVYWYQQGPGQDPQFLISFYEKMQSDKGSIPDRFSAQQFSDYHSELNMSSLELGDSALYFCASSVTKGLAGEDTQYFGPGTRLTVL.

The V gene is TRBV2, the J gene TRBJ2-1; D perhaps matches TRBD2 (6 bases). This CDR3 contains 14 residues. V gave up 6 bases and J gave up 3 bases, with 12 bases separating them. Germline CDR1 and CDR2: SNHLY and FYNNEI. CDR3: CASRQRVLYNEQFF. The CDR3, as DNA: TGTGCCAGCAGACAGCGGGTACTCTACAATGAGCAGTTCTTC. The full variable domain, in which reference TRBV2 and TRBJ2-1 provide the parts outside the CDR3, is EPEVTQTPSHQVTQMGQEVILRCVPISNHLYFYWYRQILGQKVEFLVSFYNNEISEKSEIFDDQFSVERPDGSNFTLKIRSTKLEDSAMYFCASRQRVLYNEQFFGPGTRLTVL.

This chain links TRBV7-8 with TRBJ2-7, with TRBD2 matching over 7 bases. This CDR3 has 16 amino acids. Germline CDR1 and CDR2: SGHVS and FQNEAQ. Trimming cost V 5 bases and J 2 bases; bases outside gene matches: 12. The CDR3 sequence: CASSLSRGVGAYEQYF. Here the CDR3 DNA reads TGTGCCAGCAGCCTATCCCGGGGGGTCGGGGCCTACGAGCAGTACTTC.

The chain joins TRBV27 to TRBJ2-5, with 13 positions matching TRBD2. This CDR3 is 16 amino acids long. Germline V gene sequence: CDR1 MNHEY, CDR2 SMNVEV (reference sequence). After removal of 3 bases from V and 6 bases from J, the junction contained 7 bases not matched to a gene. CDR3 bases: TGTGCCAGCAGTTTCTTGACTAGCGGGAGGAGGAAGACCCAGTACTTC. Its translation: CASSFLTSGRRKTQYF.

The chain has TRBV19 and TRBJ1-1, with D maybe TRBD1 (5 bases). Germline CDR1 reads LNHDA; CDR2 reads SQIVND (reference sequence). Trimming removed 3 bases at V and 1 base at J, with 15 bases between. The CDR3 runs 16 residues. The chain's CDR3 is CASSIRDSRPNTEAFF. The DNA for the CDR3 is TGTGCCAGTAGTATTCGAGACAGCAGACCGAACACTGAAGCTTTCTTT.

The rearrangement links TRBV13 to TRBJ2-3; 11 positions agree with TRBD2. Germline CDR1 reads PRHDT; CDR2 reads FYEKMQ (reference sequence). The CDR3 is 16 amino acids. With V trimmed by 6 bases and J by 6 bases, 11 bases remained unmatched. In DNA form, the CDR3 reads TGTGCCAGCAGTCTAATCACTAGCGGGAGTGGGGATACGCAGTATTTT. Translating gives CASSLITSGSGDTQYF. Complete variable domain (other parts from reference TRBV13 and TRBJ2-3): AAGVIQSPRHLIKEKRETATLKCYPIPRHDTVYWYQQGPGQDPQFLISFYEKMQSDKGSIPDRFSAQQFSDYHSELNMSSLELGDSALYFCASSLITSGSGDTQYFGPGTRLTVL.